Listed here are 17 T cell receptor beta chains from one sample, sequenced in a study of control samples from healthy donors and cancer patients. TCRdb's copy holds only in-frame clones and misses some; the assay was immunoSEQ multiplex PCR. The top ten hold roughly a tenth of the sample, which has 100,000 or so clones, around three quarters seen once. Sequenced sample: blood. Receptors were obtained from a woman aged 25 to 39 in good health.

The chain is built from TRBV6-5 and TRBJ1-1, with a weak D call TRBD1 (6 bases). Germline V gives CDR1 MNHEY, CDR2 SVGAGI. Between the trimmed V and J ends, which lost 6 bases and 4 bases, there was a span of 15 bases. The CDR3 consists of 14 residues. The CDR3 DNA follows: TGTGCCAGCAGGCTAAACAGGGTGGGCACTGAAGCTTTCTTT. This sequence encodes CASRLNRVGTEAFF.

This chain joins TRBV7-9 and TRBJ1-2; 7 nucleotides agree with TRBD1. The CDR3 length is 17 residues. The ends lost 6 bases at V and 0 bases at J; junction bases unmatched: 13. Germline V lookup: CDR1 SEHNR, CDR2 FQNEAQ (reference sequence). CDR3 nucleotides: TGTGCCAGCAGTACCGGACAGGAGCTAGGGTCTAACTATGGCTACACCTTC. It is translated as CASSTGQELGSNYGYTF.

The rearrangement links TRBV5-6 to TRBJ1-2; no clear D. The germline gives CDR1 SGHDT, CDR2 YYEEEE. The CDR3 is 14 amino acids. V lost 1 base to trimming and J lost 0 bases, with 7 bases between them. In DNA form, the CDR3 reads TGTGCCAGCAGCTTGAGAGGACCTAACTATGGCTACACCTTC. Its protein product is CASSLRGPNYGYTF.

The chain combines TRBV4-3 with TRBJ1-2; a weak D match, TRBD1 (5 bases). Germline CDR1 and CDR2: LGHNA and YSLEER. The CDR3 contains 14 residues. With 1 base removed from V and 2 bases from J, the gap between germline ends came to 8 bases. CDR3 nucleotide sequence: TGCGCCAGCAGCCAAGCATGGGGGAACTATGGCTACACCTTC. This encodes CASSQAWGNYGYTF.

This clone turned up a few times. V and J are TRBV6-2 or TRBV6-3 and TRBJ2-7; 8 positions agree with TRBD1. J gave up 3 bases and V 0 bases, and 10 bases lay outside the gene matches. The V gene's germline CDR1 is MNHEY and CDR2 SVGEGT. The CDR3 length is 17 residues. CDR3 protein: CASSYSQDRVFVYEQYF. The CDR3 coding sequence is TGTGCCAGCAGTTACTCCCAGGACAGGGTCTTTGTCTACGAGCAGTACTTC.

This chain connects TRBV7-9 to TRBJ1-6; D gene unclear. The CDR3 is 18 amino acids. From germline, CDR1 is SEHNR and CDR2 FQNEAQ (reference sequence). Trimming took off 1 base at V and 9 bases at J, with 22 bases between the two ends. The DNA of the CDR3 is TGTGCCAGCAGCTTAGGGCCGGTTATGGTTTCTTTTGTTTCACCCCTCCACTTT. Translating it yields CASSLGPVMVSFVSPLHF.

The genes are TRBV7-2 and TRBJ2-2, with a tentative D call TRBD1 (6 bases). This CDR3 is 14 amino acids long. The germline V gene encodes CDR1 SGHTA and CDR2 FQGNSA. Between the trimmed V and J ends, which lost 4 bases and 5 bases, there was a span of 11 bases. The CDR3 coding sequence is TGTGCCAGCAGCTCTAGACAGGTTACCGGGGAGCTGTTTTTT. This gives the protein CASSSRQVTGELFF. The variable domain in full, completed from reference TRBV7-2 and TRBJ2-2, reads GAGVSQSPSNKVTEKGKDVELRCDPISGHTALYWYRQSLGQGLEFLIYFQGNSAPDKSGLPSDRFSAERTGGSVSTLTIQRTQQEDSAVYLCASSSRQVTGELFFGEGSRLTVL.

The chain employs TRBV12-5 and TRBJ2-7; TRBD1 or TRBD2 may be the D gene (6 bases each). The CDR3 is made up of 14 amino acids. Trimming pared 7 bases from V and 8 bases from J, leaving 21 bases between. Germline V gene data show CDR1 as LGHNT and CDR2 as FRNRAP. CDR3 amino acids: CASVVGGPLDKQYF. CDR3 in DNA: TGTGCTAGTGTCGTCGGGGGCCCGCTTGACAAGCAGTACTTC. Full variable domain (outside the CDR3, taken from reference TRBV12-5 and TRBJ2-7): DARVTQTPRHKVTEMGQEVTMRCQPILGHNTVFWYRQTMMQGLELLAYFRNRAPLDDSGMPKDRFSAEMPDATLATLKIQPSEPRDSAVYFCASVVGGPLDKQYFGPGTRLTVT.

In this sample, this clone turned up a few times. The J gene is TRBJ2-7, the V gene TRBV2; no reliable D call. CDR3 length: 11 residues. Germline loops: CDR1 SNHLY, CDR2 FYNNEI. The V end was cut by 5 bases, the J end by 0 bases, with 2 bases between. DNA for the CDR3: TGTGCCAGCAGTAGCTCCTACGAGCAGTACTTC. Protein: CASSSSYEQYF.

This CDR3 is CASSLGDRVVEKLFF. The CDR3 nucleotides read TGTGCCAGCAGCTTAGGGGACAGGGTCGTTGAAAAACTGTTTTTT. The rearrangement uses TRBV7-2 and TRBJ1-4; 9 bases map to TRBD1. The CDR3 is 15 residues long. In germline, CDR1 is SGHTA, CDR2 FQGNSA. V lost 1 base to trimming and J lost 7 bases; unmatched junction nucleotides: 4.

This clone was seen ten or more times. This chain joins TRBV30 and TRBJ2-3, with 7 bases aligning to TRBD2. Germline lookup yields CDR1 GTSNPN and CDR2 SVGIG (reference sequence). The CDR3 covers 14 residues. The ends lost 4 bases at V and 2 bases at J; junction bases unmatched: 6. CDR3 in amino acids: CAWIWEGITDTQYF. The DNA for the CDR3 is TGTGCCTGGATCTGGGAGGGAATCACAGATACGCAGTATTTT.

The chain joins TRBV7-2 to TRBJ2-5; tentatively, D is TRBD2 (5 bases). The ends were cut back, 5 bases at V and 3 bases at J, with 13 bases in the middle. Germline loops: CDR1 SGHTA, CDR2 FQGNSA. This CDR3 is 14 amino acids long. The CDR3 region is CASSHGRGEETQYF. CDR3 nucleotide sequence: TGTGCCAGCAGCCATGGACGGGGTGAAGAGACCCAGTACTTC.

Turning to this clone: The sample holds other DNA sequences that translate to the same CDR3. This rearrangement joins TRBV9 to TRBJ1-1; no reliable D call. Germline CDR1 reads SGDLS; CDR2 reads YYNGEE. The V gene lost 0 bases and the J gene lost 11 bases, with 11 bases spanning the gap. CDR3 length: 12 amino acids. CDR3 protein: CASSVGTAEAFF. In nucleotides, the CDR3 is TGTGCCAGCAGCGTAGGGACCGCCGAGGCTTTCTTT.

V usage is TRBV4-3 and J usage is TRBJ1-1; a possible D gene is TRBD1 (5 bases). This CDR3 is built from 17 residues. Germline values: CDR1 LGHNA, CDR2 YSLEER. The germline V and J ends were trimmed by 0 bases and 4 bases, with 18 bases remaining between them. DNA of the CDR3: TGCGCCAGCAGCCAAGATCTCGGGGGACTCTGGGGCACTGAAGCTTTCTTT. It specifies CASSQDLGGLWGTEAFF.

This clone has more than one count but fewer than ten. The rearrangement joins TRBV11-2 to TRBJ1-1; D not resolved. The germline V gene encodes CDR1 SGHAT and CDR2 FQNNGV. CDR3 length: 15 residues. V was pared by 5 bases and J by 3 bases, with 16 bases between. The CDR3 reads CASSRWTGTDTEAFF. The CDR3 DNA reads TGTGCCAGCAGCCGTTGGACGGGAACCGACACTGAAGCTTTCTTT.

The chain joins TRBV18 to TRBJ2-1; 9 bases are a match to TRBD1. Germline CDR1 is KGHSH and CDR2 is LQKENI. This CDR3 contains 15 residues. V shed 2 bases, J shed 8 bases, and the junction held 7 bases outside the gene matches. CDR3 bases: TGTGCCAGCTCACCAGGGGGGACAGGGAGGTATGAGCAGTTCTTC. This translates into CASSPGGTGRYEQFF.

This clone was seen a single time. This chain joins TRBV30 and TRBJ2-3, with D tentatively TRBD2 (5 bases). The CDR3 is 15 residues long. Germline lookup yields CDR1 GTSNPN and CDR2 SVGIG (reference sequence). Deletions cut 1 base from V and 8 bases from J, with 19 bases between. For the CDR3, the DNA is TGTGCCTGGAGTGGCCTGACGCGGGCTAGTGCTACGCAGTATTTT. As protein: CAWSGLTRASATQYF.